Below, 22 T cell receptor beta chains from the same sample are listed, as sequenced in a study of CD8+ T cells in alopecia areata (dated by TCRdb to the late 2010s). The time point label, read with the paper, signifies: baseline before oral tofacitinib. The library came from the immunoSEQ multiplex PCR assay. For TCR sequencing, RNA was extracted from every sample and reverse transcribed into cDNA to serve as template. TCRdb's version of the immuneACCESS table is confined to in-frame rearrangements and falls short of the full clone set. An unresolved V gene accounts for under half of the shortfall where checked; the remainder is of unknown origin. The table for this sample lists approximately 150,000 clones; about nine tenths of them were counted only once. In total, the top ten clones hold around 16% of the sample. The material sequenced was CD8+ T cells sorted from blood, taken at week 0. These receptors came from a human donor with alopecia areata.

This chain joins TRBV5-1 and TRBJ1-1; the D gene is possibly TRBD1 (5 bases). Trimming pared 7 bases from V and 6 bases from J, leaving 7 bases between. Germline CDR1 is SGHRS and CDR2 is YFSETQ. The CDR3 is made up of 10 amino acids. The DNA of the CDR3 is TGCGCCAGCCGGGGGGCTGAAGCTTTCTTT. As protein: CASRGAEAFF.

V gene TRBV14 combines with J gene TRBJ2-2; TRBD2 agrees at 13 bases. Germline-derived CDR1 and CDR2 are SGHDN and FVKESK. The CDR3 is 19 residues long. Trimming at V came to 0 bases and at J to 3 bases, leaving 7 bases not matched to a gene. The CDR3 region is CASSQETSGGAFDTGELFF. The CDR3 bases are TGTGCCAGCAGCCAAGAAACTAGCGGGGGGGCCTTTGACACCGGGGAGCTGTTTTTT.

The chain has TRBV7-6 and TRBJ2-1, with D perhaps matching TRBD2 (6 bases). Germline V gene sequence: CDR1 SGHVS, CDR2 FNYEAQ. Trimming removed 0 bases at V and 8 bases at J, with 17 bases between. The CDR3 has 16 residues. The CDR3 DNA follows: TGTGCCAGCAGCTTAGCGGGGACTCAGATCGGGGATGAGCAGTTCTTC. Translating it yields CASSLAGTQIGDEQFF.

The chain couples TRBV19 to TRBJ2-3; no reliable D call. There are 14 residues in the CDR3. Germline lookup yields CDR1 LNHDA and CDR2 SQIVND (reference sequence). Trimming pared 5 bases from V and 0 bases from J, leaving 9 bases between. The CDR3 loop reads CASSVIKSTDTQYF. DNA of the CDR3: TGTGCCAGTAGTGTGATAAAAAGCACAGATACGCAGTATTTT.

The V gene is TRBV18, the J gene TRBJ2-7, with D possibly being TRBD1 (6 bases). The CDR3 is 14 amino acids. V gave up 1 base and J gave up 3 bases, with 10 bases separating them. Germline V gene lookup returns CDR1 KGHSH and CDR2 LQKENI. Written as DNA, the CDR3 is TGTGCCAGCTCACCACGGGACATGCTCTACGAGCAGTACTTC. Encoded protein: CASSPRDMLYEQYF.

The CDR3 region is CSVDAGAINEQFF. CDR3 in DNA: TGCAGCGTGGACGCGGGAGCTATCAATGAGCAGTTCTTC. The chain couples TRBV29-1 to TRBJ2-1; TRBD2 matches 7 bases. Trimming removed 6 bases from V and 6 bases from J; junction bases left unmatched: 8. The CDR3 is 13 residues long. The V gene's germline CDR1 is SQVTM and CDR2 ANQGSEA.

The chain links TRBV27 to TRBJ1-1, with D possibly matching TRBD1 (5 bases). This CDR3 comprises 15 residues. Germline assignment: CDR1 MNHEY and CDR2 SMNVEV (reference sequence). V shed 0 bases and J shed 4 bases, with 12 bases lying between them. The CDR3 sequence is CASSLSWRGGTEAFF. In nucleotides, the CDR3 is TGTGCCAGCAGTTTATCCTGGAGGGGTGGCACTGAAGCTTTCTTT.

This clone was seen a single time. V gene TRBV27 combines with J gene TRBJ2-7; D not resolved. The CDR3 is 14 amino acids. The V end was cut by 5 bases, the J end by 3 bases, with 14 bases between. CDR1 is MNHEY and CDR2 is SMNVEV in the germline V gene (reference sequence). The CDR3 DNA reads as TGTGCCAGCAGTCCCAGCCTGACGTACTACGAGCAGTACTTC. The encoded protein is CASSPSLTYYEQYF.

The chain links TRBV7-9 to TRBJ2-1, with TRBD2 identical over 13 bases. Germline CDR1 is SEHNR and CDR2 is FQNEAQ (reference sequence). Trimming took 5 bases from V and 10 from J; bases not matched to a gene: 11. CDR3 length equals 16 residues. The CDR3 region is CASSTTSGGIKPEQFF. DNA for the CDR3: TGTGCCAGCAGCACGACTAGCGGGGGGATTAAGCCGGAGCAGTTCTTC.

This chain connects TRBV27 to TRBJ2-6, with D unresolved. V lost 4 bases and J lost 2, with 3 bases in between. Per germline, CDR1 MNHEY and CDR2 SMNVEV (reference sequence). The CDR3 is 13 amino acids. The CDR3 sequence is CASSWAGANVLTF. CDR3 coding DNA: TGTGCCAGCAGTTGGGCTGGGGCCAACGTCCTGACTTTC.

This chain connects TRBV7-2 to TRBJ1-1; 7 bases are a match to TRBD1. J lost 5 bases, V lost 9 bases, and 3 bases had no gene match. Germline-derived CDR1 and CDR2 are SGHTA and FQGNSA. CDR3 size: 11 residues. The CDR3 reads CARQTGTEAFF. The DNA for the CDR3 is TGTGCCAGACAGACAGGGACTGAAGCTTTCTTT.

The CDR3 is CSVEQGVRPEQFF. CDR3 nucleotide sequence: TGCAGCGTTGAACAGGGTGTACGGCCTGAGCAGTTCTTC. The chain combines TRBV29-1 with TRBJ2-1, with D possibly being TRBD1 (5 bases). Germline loops: CDR1 SQVTM, CDR2 ANQGSEA. The CDR3 consists of 13 residues. Trimming shortened V by 2 bases and J by 9 bases, and 14 bases separated the two germline ends.

V and J are TRBV27 and TRBJ2-1, with D possibly matching TRBD1 (6 bases). The CDR3 runs to 15 residues. V was cut by 7 bases and J by 7 bases, with 20 bases left in between. Germline-derived CDR1 and CDR2 are MNHEY and SMNVEV (reference sequence). The CDR3 reads CASTRTAESWNEQFF. CDR3 DNA: TGTGCCAGCACCCGGACAGCCGAATCCTGGAATGAGCAGTTCTTC.

This sequence joins TRBV15 and TRBJ2-5; D assignment may be TRBD1 or TRBD2 (6 bases each). V dropped 4 bases and J dropped 4 bases, with 19 bases sitting between them. CDR3 length: 16 residues. Per germline, CDR1 LNHNV and CDR2 YYDKDF (reference sequence). CDR3 sequence reads: CATSTEGGPWTETQYF. DNA for the CDR3: TGTGCCACCAGCACCGAGGGGGGCCCGTGGACAGAGACCCAGTACTTC.

The chain employs TRBV27 and TRBJ1-1; D gene uncertain. The V and J ends lost 0 bases and 0 bases respectively, with 8 bases between them. CDR3 length: 15 amino acids. Germline V gives CDR1 MNHEY, CDR2 SMNVEV (reference sequence). CDR3 sequence: CASSLSTYLNTEAFF. The CDR3 DNA follows: TGTGCCAGCAGTTTATCCACGTACCTGAACACTGAAGCTTTCTTT.

This clone was picked up a small number of times. This sequence joins TRBV5-1 and TRBJ2-7; a possible D gene is TRBD2 (5 bases). The germline V gene has CDR1 SGHRS and CDR2 YFSETQ. The CDR3 contains 14 residues. The V and J ends lost 1 base and 3 bases respectively, with 11 bases between them. The CDR3, as DNA: TGCGCCAGCAGCTTGTATGGACTCCACTACGAGCAGTACTTC. Translated, it gives CASSLYGLHYEQYF.

The chain combines TRBV7-9 with TRBJ2-7, with D unclear. With 8 bases removed from V and 0 bases from J, the gap between germline ends came to 8 bases. Germline CDR1 reads SEHNR; CDR2 reads FQNEAQ (reference sequence). The CDR3 loop spans 12 amino acids. The CDR3 sequence is CASGQSSYEQYF. The CDR3 coding sequence is TGTGCCAGCGGTCAGAGCTCCTACGAGCAGTACTTC.

The J gene is TRBJ1-2, the V gene TRBV9; the D gene is possibly TRBD1 (5 bases). The CDR3 has 15 residues. Germline CDR1 is SGDLS and CDR2 is YYNGEE. Trimming removed 2 bases from V and 4 bases from J, with 15 bases in between. The CDR3 sequence: CASSVGGAPGYGYTF. The CDR3 nucleotides read TGTGCCAGCAGCGTTGGAGGGGCGCCTGGCTATGGCTACACCTTC.

V and J are TRBV27 and TRBJ1-1; D unresolved. Germline V lookup: CDR1 MNHEY, CDR2 SMNVEV (reference sequence). The length of the CDR3 is 13 residues. V lost 5 bases, J lost 0 bases, and 7 bases lay in between. CDR3 DNA sequence: TGTGCCAGCAGTGTCCAGTTGAACACTGAAGCTTTCTTT. Its protein is CASSVQLNTEAFF.

J is TRBJ2-7 and V is TRBV9; the D gene could be TRBD1 or TRBD2 (5 bases each). This CDR3 contains 14 residues. CDR1 and CDR2 from the germline V gene are SGDLS and YYNGEE. Trimming stripped 4 bases from V and 5 bases from J, with 16 bases between. This chain's CDR3 is CASSSGTQLNEQYF. The CDR3 DNA follows: TGTGCCAGCAGCTCCGGGACCCAACTAAACGAGCAGTACTTC.

The chain recombines TRBV5-1 with TRBJ2-7; 8 bases are a match to TRBD2. The germline V gene encodes CDR1 SGHRS and CDR2 YFSETQ. J was trimmed by 6 bases and V by 3 bases; bases with no gene match: 8. The CDR3 runs to 14 residues. CDR3 protein: CASSSAGLEVEQYF. CDR3 bases: TGCGCCAGCAGCTCGGCGGGACTAGAGGTCGAGCAGTACTTC.

The chain is built from TRBV27 and TRBJ2-3; tentative D call: TRBD2 (6 bases). V was trimmed by 0 bases and J by 0 bases, leaving 16 bases between them. CDR1 MNHEY and CDR2 SMNVEV come from the germline V gene (reference sequence). The CDR3 has 18 residues. CDR3 protein: CASSLSAARGGSTDTQYF. The CDR3 nucleotides read TGTGCCAGCAGTTTATCCGCGGCTAGGGGAGGAAGCACAGATACGCAGTATTTT.